Listed here are 27 T cell receptor beta chains from one sample, sequenced in a study of identical twins. TCRdb called the 5' RACE reads again in MiXCR, with one record for every CDR3 protein. This sample carries under 300,000 distinct CDR3 sequences, roughly 13% of them seen once, and the ten largest clones take more than 3.5%. These data were also reused for a study on yellow fever vaccine responses in identical twins.

Source material: memory (CD45RO+) T cells sorted from blood. These receptors came from a woman aged 18-29 years in good health.

This clonotype was picked up a small number of times. The chain employs TRBV7-9 and TRBJ2-3; D possibly corresponds to TRBD2 (5 bases). The germline V gene encodes CDR1 SEHNR and CDR2 FQNEAQ (reference sequence). The CDR3 is 14 amino acids. V was clipped by 1 base and J by 5 bases, with 10 bases between them. CDR3 sequence: CASSLGTQVDTQYF. The CDR3 DNA reads TGTGCCAGCAGCTTAGGGACTCAGGTAGATACGCAGTATTTT.

The V gene is TRBV6-1, the J gene TRBJ1-4; D may be TRBD1 (6 bases). The CDR3 is 14 amino acids. Germline CDR1 MNHNS, CDR2 SASEGT. The ends were cut back, 6 bases at V and 8 bases at J, with 16 bases in the middle. In nucleotides, the CDR3 is TGTGCCAGCAGCAACACTCGACAGGACGAAAAACTGTTTTTT. This encodes CASSNTRQDEKLFF.

The chain has TRBV12-3 or TRBV12-4 and TRBJ2-1; no clear D gene. The CDR3 runs 14 residues. V dropped 3 bases and J dropped 8 bases, with 14 bases sitting between them. Here the CDR3 DNA reads TGTGCCAGCAGTTTTTATGGCCAGCGCGATGAGCAGTTCTTC. As protein: CASSFYGQRDEQFF.

A few counts support this clonotype. The chain is built from TRBV20-1 and TRBJ2-3; TRBD1 is a possible D gene (6 bases). Germline CDR1 DFQATT, CDR2 SNEGSKA (reference sequence). This CDR3 contains 12 residues. V gave up 5 bases and J gave up 6 bases, with 12 bases separating them. The CDR3 loop is CSARQVSDTQYF. In DNA form, the CDR3 reads TGCAGTGCTCGACAGGTCTCCGATACGCAGTATTTT.

This clonotype has a count of ten or more. This rearrangement joins TRBV20-1 to TRBJ2-2; 9 nucleotides match TRBD2. The V segment lost 2 bases and the J segment 8 bases; nucleotides outside the gene matches: 6. The CDR3 has 14 residues. Germline CDR1 DFQATT, CDR2 SNEGSKA (reference sequence). Here the CDR3 DNA reads TGCAGTGCTAGATTAGCGGGGGATCGAGGGGAGCTGTTTTTT. Its translation: CSARLAGDRGELFF.

This clonotype was counted at least ten times. The chain combines TRBV7-2 with TRBJ2-1; 12 bases are shared with TRBD2. Germline V lookup: CDR1 SGHTA, CDR2 FQGNSA. Trimming took 3 bases from V and 10 from J; bases not matched to a gene: 4. The CDR3 contains 14 residues. The CDR3 sequence is CASSLTSGREEQFF. The DNA of the CDR3 is TGTGCCAGCAGCTTGACTAGCGGGAGAGAAGAGCAGTTCTTC.

There are a few counts of this clonotype. This chain connects TRBV11-2 to TRBJ2-7; TRBD1 might be the D (5 bases). Deletions cut 2 bases from V and 0 bases from J, with 8 bases between. The CDR3 has 14 residues. Germline CDR1 SGHAT, CDR2 FQNNGV. The CDR3 protein is CASSLQGYSYEQYF. The DNA for the CDR3 is TGTGCCAGCAGCTTACAGGGATACTCCTACGAGCAGTACTTC.

A few counts support this clonotype. V gene TRBV12-3 or TRBV12-4 combines with J gene TRBJ2-1, with D perhaps TRBD1 or TRBD2 (5 bases each). Trimming shortened V by 6 bases and J by 7 bases, and 19 bases separated the two germline ends. This CDR3 has 15 residues. Written as DNA, the CDR3 is TGTGCCAGCAGCCGCGACAGACTGGGGGAAAATGAGCAGTTCTTC. It specifies CASSRDRLGENEQFF.

The chain combines TRBV18 with TRBJ1-5; D remains ambiguous. From germline, CDR1 is KGHSH and CDR2 LQKENI. The ends were cut back, 3 bases at V and 4 bases at J, with 7 bases in the middle. There are 13 residues in the CDR3. This CDR3 is CASSPSQNQPQHF. CDR3 DNA: TGTGCCAGCTCACCGTCCCAGAATCAGCCCCAGCATTTT.

This clonotype occurred many times. For the CDR3, the DNA is TGTGCCAGCAGTTTATCCGGGACAGGGCCTCACGGCTACACCTTC. Protein: CASSLSGTGPHGYTF. The genes are TRBV28 and TRBJ1-2, with 9 nucleotides matching TRBD1. The CDR3 runs 15 residues. CDR1 and CDR2 from the germline V gene are MDHEN and SYDVKM. The ends lost 1 base at V and 8 bases at J; junction bases unmatched: 8.

This clonotype was detected ten times or more. The V and J genes are TRBV10-3 and TRBJ2-1, with unresolved D. This CDR3 comprises 12 residues. Germline V lookup: CDR1 ENHRY, CDR2 SYGVKD. V was cut by 6 bases and J by 12 bases, with 15 bases left in between. The DNA for the CDR3 is TGTGCCATCAGCGTCTCCCTCTCAGGGCAGTTCTTC. This codes for CAISVSLSGQFF.

This clonotype was seen a handful of times. This chain joins TRBV29-1 and TRBJ2-1; the D is unclear. Trimming shortened V by 7 bases and J by 8 bases, and 21 bases separated the two germline ends. This CDR3 contains 14 residues. Germline V gives CDR1 SQVTM, CDR2 ANQGSEA. CDR3: CSGTGPSNLDEQFF. The CDR3 DNA follows: TGCAGCGGTACCGGCCCCAGCAACTTGGATGAGCAGTTCTTC.

This clonotype was observed many times. The genes are TRBV6-2 or TRBV6-3 and TRBJ1-6, with no clear D. This CDR3 has 15 amino acids. Germline values: CDR1 MNHEY, CDR2 SVGEGT. V lost 5 bases and J 4 bases, leaving 12 bases between the germline ends. The CDR3 DNA is TGTGCCAGCAGTCACCAAGACGGGTATAATTCACCCCTCCACTTT. As protein: CASSHQDGYNSPLHF.

V and J are TRBV9 and TRBJ2-1; TRBD2 might be the D (5 bases). The CDR3 runs to 14 residues. CDR1 is SGDLS and CDR2 is YYNGEE in the germline V gene. The V gene lost 4 bases and the J gene lost 4 bases, with 12 bases spanning the gap. The CDR3 region is CASSPSGKYNEQFF. DNA for the CDR3: TGTGCCAGCAGCCCGAGCGGTAAATACAATGAGCAGTTCTTC.

The chain combines TRBV7-8 with TRBJ2-7; 7 bases match TRBD2. The CDR3 runs to 14 residues. Trimming cost V 8 bases and J 3 bases; bases outside gene matches: 10. Germline V gene lookup returns CDR1 SGHVS and CDR2 FQNEAQ. CDR3 sequence: CASVPGGGHYEQYF. CDR3 nucleotides: TGTGCCAGCGTCCCTGGGGGGGGTCACTACGAGCAGTACTTC.

This clonotype was seen more than once but under ten times. This chain joins TRBV7-2 and TRBJ2-3, with D unclear. This CDR3 comprises 14 residues. V was cut by 4 bases and J by 4 bases, with 12 bases left in between. Germline values: CDR1 SGHTA, CDR2 FQGNSA. The CDR3 loop is CASSSRTLPDTQYF. In DNA, the CDR3 is TGTGCCAGCAGCTCCCGGACCCTCCCAGATACGCAGTATTTT. Filled out from reference TRBV7-2 and TRBJ2-3, the complete variable domain reads GAGVSQSPSNKVTEKGKDVELRCDPISGHTALYWYRQSLGQGLEFLIYFQGNSAPDKSGLPSDRFSAERTGGSVSTLTIQRTQQEDSAVYLCASSSRTLPDTQYFGPGTRLTVL.

The V gene is TRBV10-3, the J gene TRBJ2-5, with TRBD2 identical over 8 bases. This CDR3 spans 16 amino acids. Germline CDR1 ENHRY, CDR2 SYGVKD. The ends lost 2 bases at V and 5 bases at J; junction bases unmatched: 10. The CDR3 loop reads CAISENRGGPGETQYF. CDR3 nucleotides: TGTGCCATCAGTGAGAATCGGGGGGGGCCAGGTGAGACCCAGTACTTC.

V usage is TRBV7-2 and J usage is TRBJ2-1, with TRBD2 matching over 9 bases. The CDR3 has 15 residues. CDR1 and CDR2 (germline): SGHTA, FQGNSA. The ends lost 5 bases at V and 5 bases at J; junction bases unmatched: 7. The CDR3 region is CASSPRVAGDNEQFF. The CDR3, as DNA: TGTGCCAGCAGCCCCCGGGTAGCGGGGGACAATGAGCAGTTCTTC.

This chain links TRBV7-2 with TRBJ2-5; TRBD2 might be the D (6 bases). Trimming removed 4 bases at V and 0 bases at J, with 12 bases between. The CDR3 is 15 amino acids. Per the germline V gene, CDR1 is SGHTA and CDR2 is FQGNSA. CDR3 coding DNA: TGTGCCAGCAGCTCCGGGGGAGGCTACCAAGAGACCCAGTACTTC. Translation gives CASSSGGGYQETQYF. Full variable domain (outside the CDR3, taken from reference TRBV7-2 and TRBJ2-5): GAGVSQSPSNKVTEKGKDVELRCDPISGHTALYWYRQSLGQGLEFLIYFQGNSAPDKSGLPSDRFSAERTGGSVSTLTIQRTQQEDSAVYLCASSSGGGYQETQYFGPGTRLLVL.

The chain carries TRBV6-1 and TRBJ1-3; D gene unclear. The CDR3 runs 16 residues. V was clipped by 6 bases and J by 0 bases, with 15 bases between them. Germline V gives CDR1 MNHNS, CDR2 SASEGT. CDR3 bases: TGTGCCAGCAGGGACGGCGCAATTACCTCTGGAAACACCATATATTTT. This translates into CASRDGAITSGNTIYF.

This chain uses TRBV5-1 with TRBJ2-1; 10 bases are shared with TRBD1. The CDR3 is 15 amino acids. The junction had 8 bases not matched to a gene; V was cut back by 4 bases and J by 7 bases. Germline V gene sequence: CDR1 SGHRS, CDR2 YFSETQ. Written as DNA, the CDR3 is TGCGCCAGCAGCGCGACCGGGACAGGGGTGAATGAGCAGTTCTTC. Translation: CASSATGTGVNEQFF.

The genes are TRBV28 and TRBJ1-2; TRBD1 agrees at 12 bases. Per the germline V gene, CDR1 is MDHEN and CDR2 is SYDVKM. CDR3 size: 12 residues. The junction had 5 bases not matched to a gene; V was cut back by 10 bases and J by 8 bases. In DNA, the CDR3 is TGTGCCACAGGGACAGGGGGCAAGGGCTACACCTTC. Amino acids: CATGTGGKGYTF.

This clonotype has at least ten counts. The J gene is TRBJ1-1, the V gene TRBV5-1, with D tentatively TRBD1 (5 bases). V lost 4 bases, J lost 2 bases, and 9 bases lay in between. In germline, CDR1 is SGHRS, CDR2 YFSETQ. This CDR3 has 13 residues. The CDR3 region has the DNA TGCGCCAGCAGCGCCCGGGACAACACTGAAGCTTTCTTT. The encoded protein is CASSARDNTEAFF.

The chain employs TRBV10-3 and TRBJ2-7; 12 bases line up with TRBD2. V gave up 5 bases and J gave up 2 bases; unmatched junction bases: 4. Germline V gene lookup returns CDR1 ENHRY and CDR2 SYGVKD. The length of the CDR3 is 15 residues. Written as DNA, the CDR3 is TGTGCCATCAGTTGGACTAGCGGGACCACCTACGAGCAGTACTTC. Translating it yields CAISWTSGTTYEQYF.

Ten or more counts support this clonotype. J is TRBJ2-5 and V is TRBV5-1, with D tentatively TRBD1 or TRBD2 (5 bases each). The CDR3 totals 14 residues. Per the germline V gene, CDR1 is SGHRS and CDR2 is YFSETQ. V lost 1 base, J lost 3 bases, and 10 bases lay in between. The CDR3 here is CASSLLRGEETQYF. The DNA for the CDR3 is TGCGCCAGCAGCTTGTTGAGAGGGGAAGAGACCCAGTACTTC.

The chain has TRBV3-1 and TRBJ2-7; a possible D gene is TRBD1 (5 bases). V was cut by 1 base and J by 5 bases, with 12 bases left in between. From germline, CDR1 is LGHDT and CDR2 YNNKEL (reference sequence). The CDR3 totals 14 residues. CDR3 nucleotide sequence: TGTGCCAGCAGCCAAGTCTCTGGGGCCCACGAGCAGTACTTC. Translating gives CASSQVSGAHEQYF.

This clonotype was observed at least ten times. The rearrangement uses TRBV3-1 and TRBJ1-2; unclear D gene. CDR3 length: 12 residues. Germline V gene sequence: CDR1 LGHDT, CDR2 YNNKEL (reference sequence). Trimming stripped 1 base from V and 6 bases from J, with 6 bases between. The CDR3 bases are TGTGCCAGCAGCCAAGTGGGAGATGGCTACACCTTC. Residues: CASSQVGDGYTF.